This TCR beta chain appears in the sequencing data of a study of radiation and T cells in renal cell carcinoma. Study in general: Nephrectomy followed 15 Gy stereotactic body radiation by 4 weeks.

Time point specified: blood 2 weeks post-SBRT. Regarding treatment: 15 Gy SBRT to primary tumor, nephrectomy 4 weeks later. Produced via immunoSEQ multiplex PCR; TCRdb's table is partial and in-frame only. The sample contains just under 80,000 clones, 80% to 90% of which appear only once. The CDR3 is 13 residues long. Germline V gene sequence: CDR1 SGDLS, CDR2 YYNGEE. V lost 4 bases and J lost 4, with 12 bases in between. This clonotype was sampled from a woman in her 50s with renal cell carcinoma. The chain recombines TRBV9 with TRBJ2-7; D remains ambiguous. The specimen comprised blood, sampled from a patient whose treatment included radiotherapy and nephrectomy. The CDR3 spells CASSPSVEYEQYF. The DNA of the CDR3 is TGTGCCAGCAGCCCCTCAGTTGAGTACGAGCAGTACTTC. Using reference TRBV9 and TRBJ2-7 for the parts outside the CDR3, the full variable domain is DSGVTQTPKHLITATGQRVTLRCSPRSGDLSVYWYQQSLDQGLQFLIQYYNGEERAKGNILERFSAQQFPDLHSELNLSSLELGDSALYFCASSPSVEYEQYFGPGTRLTVT.